These T cell receptor beta chains were read from a single sample in a study of PD-1 blockade in classical Hodgkin lymphoma. Sequencing used immunoSEQ multiplex PCR; TCRdb keeps in-frame clones, though not all of them. This sample has around 90,000 clones; approximately 78% occur once, and the top ten carry about 9%. This material consisted of peripheral blood mononuclear cells (PBMCs), taken before the fourth cycle of nivolumab. The receptor set was obtained from a human donor with classical Hodgkin lymphoma. Each CDR3 is given with its conserved first and last residue. D genes are given only for firm matches. Clone size is given for some rows only: seen once, a few or many times, or a class if the clone is expanded.

CASSLDRAASYEQYF	TGTGCCAGCAGCTTAGACCGAGCCGCGTCCTACGAGCAGTACTTC	.	TRBV5-4	.	TRBJ2-7
CASSLGSGDNQETQYF	TGTGCTAGCAGCTTAGGATCCGGGGACAACCAAGAGACCCAGTACTTC	.	TRBV7-7	.	TRBJ2-5
CASSGDTSYEQYF	TGTGCCAGTAGTGGGGACACCTCCTACGAGCAGTACTTC	.	TRBV19	.	TRBJ2-7
CASSLGHSGANVLTF	TGTGCCAGCAGTTTGGGGCACTCTGGGGCCAACGTCCTGACTTTC	once	TRBV6-6	.	TRBJ2-6
CASSSVGTRYNEQFF	TGTGCCAGCAGTTCCGTGGGGACCAGGTACAATGAGCAGTTCTTC	.	TRBV6-5	.	TRBJ2-1
CSVDRPPGNTGELFF	TGCAGCGTTGATCGCCCTCCCGGGAACACCGGGGAGCTGTTTTTT	.	TRBV29-1	.	TRBJ2-2
CASSGREWDEKLFF	TGTGCCAGCAGTGGGCGGGAATGGGATGAAAAACTGTTTTTT	few	TRBV2	.	TRBJ1-4
CASSKGDRVGETQYF	TGTGCCAGTAGTAAAGGGGACAGGGTCGGGGAGACCCAGTACTTC	once	TRBV19	TRBD1	TRBJ2-5
CASSSGQGRYRSSYEQYF	TGTGCCAGCAGCTCCGGACAGGGAAGGTATAGGAGCTCCTACGAGCAGTACTTC	.	TRBV7-2	TRBD1	TRBJ2-7
CASTKSGTGKETQYF	TGTGCCAGCACCAAGAGCGGGACAGGGAAGGAGACCCAGTACTTC	.	TRBV2	TRBD1	TRBJ2-5
CASRTGTLADEQFF	TGTGCCAGCAGAACCGGGACTCTGGCGGATGAGCAGTTCTTC	.	TRBV11-1	.	TRBJ2-1
CASSSGHATDTQYF	TGTGCCAGCAGCTCGGGACACGCCACAGATACGCAGTATTTT	.	TRBV11-3	.	TRBJ2-3
CASSYDAVSYEQYF	TGTGCCAGCAGTTACGATGCGGTTAGCTACGAGCAGTACTTC	.	TRBV6-5	.	TRBJ2-7
CASSFSGGVEQFF	TGTGCCAGCAGTTTTAGCGGGGGGGTTGAGCAGTTCTTC	.	TRBV27	TRBD2	TRBJ2-1
CASSPDRASYEQYF	TGCGCCAGCAGCCCCGACAGGGCCTCCTACGAGCAGTACTTC	once	TRBV4-3	TRBD1	TRBJ2-7
CASSVGQGREAFF	TGTGCCAGCAGTGTTGGGCAGGGTCGAGAAGCTTTCTTT	.	TRBV2	.	TRBJ1-1
CASSAHLLGGQETQYF	TGTGCCAGTAGTGCCCATTTGTTGGGCGGCCAAGAGACCCAGTACTTC	.	TRBV19	.	TRBJ2-5
CAISEGGVHYEQYF	TGTGCCATCAGTGAGGGCGGGGTCCACTACGAGCAGTACTTC	.	TRBV10-3	.	TRBJ2-7
CSASSGGTQYF	TGCAGTGCTAGTTCGGGGGGTACGCAGTATTTT	.	TRBV20-1	TRBD2	TRBJ2-3
CASSPGGPWGGTEAFF	TGTGCCAGCAGCCCTGGGGGACCCTGGGGAGGCACTGAAGCTTTCTTT	.	TRBV7-9	.	TRBJ1-1
CASSFSPGELFF	TGTGCCAGCAGCTTTAGCCCCGGGGAGCTGTTTTTT	.	TRBV7-2	.	TRBJ2-2
CASSYGQDNEQFF	TGTGCCAGCAGTTACGGGCAGGACAATGAGCAGTTCTTC	.	TRBV6-6	.	TRBJ2-1
CASSYFRGNTGELFF	TGTGCCAGCAGTTACTTCAGGGGGAACACCGGGGAGCTGTTTTTT	.	TRBV6-5	.	TRBJ2-2
CASSLLGQQGRRYGYTF	TGTGCCAGCAGTTTATTAGGGCAGCAGGGTAGACGGTATGGCTACACCTTC	.	TRBV27	.	TRBJ1-2
CAWSVIRTNEQFF	TGTGCCTGGAGTGTAATTCGGACCAATGAGCAGTTCTTC	.	TRBV30	.	TRBJ2-1
CASSRQGEYTEAFF	TGTGCCAGCAGCAGACAGGGGGAGTACACTGAAGCTTTCTTT	.	TRBV7-9	TRBD1	TRBJ1-1
CASSSVRGPYEQYF	TGTGCCAGCAGCAGCGTCAGGGGCCCCTACGAGCAGTACTTC	.	TRBV6-5	.	TRBJ2-7
CASSFLSGGPNTGELFF	TGTGCCAGCAGCTTTCTTAGCGGGGGTCCGAACACCGGGGAGCTGTTTTTT	once	TRBV7-6	TRBD2	TRBJ2-2
CASSKTGPDTDTQYF	TGTGCCAGCAGCAAAACAGGGCCTGACACAGATACGCAGTATTTT	.	TRBV2	.	TRBJ2-3
CASSTGAPNQPQHF	TGTGCCAGCAGCACGGGGGCTCCCAATCAGCCCCAGCATTTT	.	TRBV2	.	TRBJ1-5
CASSEGQYTEAFF	TGTGCCAGCAGTGAGGGGCAGTACACTGAAGCTTTCTTT	.	TRBV2	.	TRBJ1-1
CASSDVQEALHF	TGTGCCAGCAGTGACGTCCAGGAGGCCCTCCACTTT	.	TRBV25-1	.	TRBJ1-6
CASSLAGGPGQPQHF	TGTGCCAGCAGCTTAGCAGGGGGGCCGGGTCAGCCCCAGCATTTT	.	TRBV7-2	.	TRBJ1-5
CASSDRWGDTQYF	TGTGCCAGTAGTGACCGTTGGGGGGATACGCAGTATTTT	.	TRBV19	.	TRBJ2-3
CASSFGADTQYF	TGTGCCAGCAGCTTCGGGGCAGATACGCAGTATTTT	.	TRBV7-2	.	TRBJ2-3
CASSFLNQPQHF	TGTGCCAGCAGCTTCTTGAATCAGCCCCAGCATTTT	once	TRBV5-6	.	TRBJ1-5
CASSIKETQYF	TGTGCCAGTAGTATCAAAGAGACCCAGTACTTC	.	TRBV19	.	TRBJ2-5
CASSYSPSGYEQYF	TGTGCCAGCAGCTACTCCCCTAGCGGCTACGAGCAGTACTTC	.	TRBV6-5	TRBD2	TRBJ2-7
CAWKQGSEAFF	TGTGCCTGGAAACAGGGTTCTGAAGCTTTCTTT	once	TRBV30	.	TRBJ1-1
CASSQLGHSNQPQHF	TGTGCCAGCAGCCAGCTGGGGCATAGCAATCAGCCCCAGCATTTT	.	TRBV7-2	.	TRBJ1-5
CASSFRQEGEKLFF	TGTGCCAGCAGCTTTCGACAGGAGGGTGAAAAACTGTTTTTT	.	TRBV7-9	.	TRBJ1-4
CASSPGLATETQYF	TGTGCCAGCTCACCGGGCCTAGCGACGGAGACCCAGTACTTC	.	TRBV18	.	TRBJ2-5
CASSPPTGPYEQYF	TGCGCCAGCAGCCCCCCGACTGGGCCCTACGAGCAGTACTTC	.	TRBV4-1	.	TRBJ2-7
CASSLTALAGGGSGELFF	TGCGCCAGCAGCTTGACGGCCTTAGCGGGAGGAGGGTCCGGGGAGCTGTTTTTT	.	TRBV5-1	TRBD2	TRBJ2-2
CASSVAQVTSGRDSYNEQFF	TGTGCCAGCAGCGTAGCTCAGGTGACTAGCGGGAGAGACTCCTACAATGAGCAGTTCTTC	once	TRBV9	TRBD2	TRBJ2-1
CASSFTGDTEAFF	TGTGCCAGCAGCTTCACAGGGGACACTGAAGCTTTCTTT	.	TRBV5-5	TRBD1	TRBJ1-1
CASRGTASNQPQHF	TGTGCCAGCAGGGGGACAGCTAGCAATCAGCCCCAGCATTTT	.	TRBV6-5	TRBD1	TRBJ1-5
CASSYSGTVYGYTF	TGTGCCAGCAGTTACTCGGGGACAGTCTATGGCTACACCTTC	few	TRBV6-5	TRBD1	TRBJ1-2